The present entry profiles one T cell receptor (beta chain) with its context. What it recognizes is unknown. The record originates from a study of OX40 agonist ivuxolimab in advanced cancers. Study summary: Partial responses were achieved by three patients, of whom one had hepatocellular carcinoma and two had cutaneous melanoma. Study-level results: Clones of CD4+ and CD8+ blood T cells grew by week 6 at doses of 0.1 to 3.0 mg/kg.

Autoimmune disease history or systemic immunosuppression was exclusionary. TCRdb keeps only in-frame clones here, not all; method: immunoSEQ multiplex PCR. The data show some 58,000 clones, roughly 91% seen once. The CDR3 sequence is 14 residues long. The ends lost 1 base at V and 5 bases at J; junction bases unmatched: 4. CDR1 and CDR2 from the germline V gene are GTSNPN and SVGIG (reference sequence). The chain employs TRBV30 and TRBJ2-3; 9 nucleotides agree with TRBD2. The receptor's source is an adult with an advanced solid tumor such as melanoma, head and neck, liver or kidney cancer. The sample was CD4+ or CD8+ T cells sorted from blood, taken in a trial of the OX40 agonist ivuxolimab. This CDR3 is CAWSGPSGKDTQYF. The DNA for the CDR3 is TGTGCCTGGAGTGGGCCTAGCGGGAAAGATACGCAGTATTTT.